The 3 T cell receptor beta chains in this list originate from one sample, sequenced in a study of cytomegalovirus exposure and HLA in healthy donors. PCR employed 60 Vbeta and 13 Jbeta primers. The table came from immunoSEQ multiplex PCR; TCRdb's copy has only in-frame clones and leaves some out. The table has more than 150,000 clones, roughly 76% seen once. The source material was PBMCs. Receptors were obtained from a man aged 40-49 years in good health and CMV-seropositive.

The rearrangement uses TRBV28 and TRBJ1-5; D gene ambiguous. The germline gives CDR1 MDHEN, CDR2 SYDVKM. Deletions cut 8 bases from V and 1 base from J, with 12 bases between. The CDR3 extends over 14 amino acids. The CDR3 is CASAKGGSNQPQHF. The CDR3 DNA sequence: TGTGCCAGCGCCAAAGGAGGGAGCAATCAGCCCCAGCATTTT.

Here the CDR3 reads CAISERGGMNTEAFF. CDR3 DNA: TGTGCCATCAGTGAGCGGGGGGGCATGAACACTGAAGCTTTCTTT. V usage is TRBV10-3 and J usage is TRBJ1-1, with a tentative D call TRBD1 (6 bases). V lost 2 bases and J lost 0, with 10 bases in between. The V gene's germline CDR1 is ENHRY and CDR2 SYGVKD. The CDR3 has 15 amino acids.

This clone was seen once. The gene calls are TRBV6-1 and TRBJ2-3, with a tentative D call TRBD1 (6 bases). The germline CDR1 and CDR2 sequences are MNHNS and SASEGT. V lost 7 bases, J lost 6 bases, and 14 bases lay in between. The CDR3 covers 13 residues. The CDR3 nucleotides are TGTGCCAGCATCCAGGGGCCGGGTGATACGCAGTATTTT. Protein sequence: CASIQGPGDTQYF.